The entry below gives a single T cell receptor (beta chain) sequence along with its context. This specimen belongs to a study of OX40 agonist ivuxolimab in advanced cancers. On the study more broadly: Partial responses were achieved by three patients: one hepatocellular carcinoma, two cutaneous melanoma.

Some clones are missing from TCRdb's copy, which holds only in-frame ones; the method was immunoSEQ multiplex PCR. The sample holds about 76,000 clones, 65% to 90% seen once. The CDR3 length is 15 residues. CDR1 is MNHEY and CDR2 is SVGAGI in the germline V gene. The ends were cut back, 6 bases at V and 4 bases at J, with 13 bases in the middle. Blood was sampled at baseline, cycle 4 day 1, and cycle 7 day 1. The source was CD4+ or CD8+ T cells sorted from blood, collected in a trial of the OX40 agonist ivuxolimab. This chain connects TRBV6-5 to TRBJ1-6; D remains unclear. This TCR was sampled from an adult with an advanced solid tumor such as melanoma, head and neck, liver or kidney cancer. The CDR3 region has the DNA TGTGCCAGCAGAAGAGAGAAATCTTATAATTCACCCCTCCACTTT. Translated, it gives CASRREKSYNSPLHF.